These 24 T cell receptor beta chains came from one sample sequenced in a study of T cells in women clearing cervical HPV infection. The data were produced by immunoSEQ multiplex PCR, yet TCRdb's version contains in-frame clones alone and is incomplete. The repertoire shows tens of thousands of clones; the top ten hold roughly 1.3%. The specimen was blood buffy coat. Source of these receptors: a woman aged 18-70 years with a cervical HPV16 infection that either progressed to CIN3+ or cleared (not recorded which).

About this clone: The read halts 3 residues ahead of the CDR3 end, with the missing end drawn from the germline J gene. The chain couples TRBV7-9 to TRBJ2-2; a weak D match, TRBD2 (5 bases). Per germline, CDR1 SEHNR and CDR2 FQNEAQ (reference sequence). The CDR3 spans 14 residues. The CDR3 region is CASSFDRTGSPLFF. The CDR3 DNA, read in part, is TGTGCCAGCAGCTTCGACCGGACGGGGTCACCG. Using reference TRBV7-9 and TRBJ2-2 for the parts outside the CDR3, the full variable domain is DTGVSQNPRHKITKRGQNVTFRCDPISEHNRLYWYRQTLGQGPEFLTYFQNEAQLEKSRLLSDRFSAERPKGSFSTLEIQRTEQGDSAMYLCASSFDRTGSPLFFGEGSRLTVL.

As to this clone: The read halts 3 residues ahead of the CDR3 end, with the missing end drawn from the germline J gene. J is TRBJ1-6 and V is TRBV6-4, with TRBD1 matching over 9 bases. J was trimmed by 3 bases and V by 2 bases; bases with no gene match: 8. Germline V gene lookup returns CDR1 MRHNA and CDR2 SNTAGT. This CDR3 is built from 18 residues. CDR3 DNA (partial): TGTGCCAGCAGTGACCCGGGACAGGGCTTTTTCTATAATTCACCC. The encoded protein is CASSDPGQGFFYNSP. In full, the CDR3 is CASSDPGQGFFYNSPLHF.

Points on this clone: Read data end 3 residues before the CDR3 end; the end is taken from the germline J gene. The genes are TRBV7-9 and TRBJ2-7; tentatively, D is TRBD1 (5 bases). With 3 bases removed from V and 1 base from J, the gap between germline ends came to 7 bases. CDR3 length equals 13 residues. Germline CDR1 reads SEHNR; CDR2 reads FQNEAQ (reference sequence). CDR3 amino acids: CASSLKGSYEQYF. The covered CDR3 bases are TGTGCCAGCAGCTTGAAGGGGTCCTACGAG.

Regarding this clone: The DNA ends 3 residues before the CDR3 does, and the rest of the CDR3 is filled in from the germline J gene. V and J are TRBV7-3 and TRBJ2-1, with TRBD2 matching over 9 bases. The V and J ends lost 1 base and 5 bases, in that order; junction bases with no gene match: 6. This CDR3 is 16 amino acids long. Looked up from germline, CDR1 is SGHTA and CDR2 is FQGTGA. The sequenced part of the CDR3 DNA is TGTGCCAGCAGCTTAATAGCTAGCGGGACTAACAATGAG. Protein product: CASSLIASGTNNE. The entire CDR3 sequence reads CASSLIASGTNNEQFF.

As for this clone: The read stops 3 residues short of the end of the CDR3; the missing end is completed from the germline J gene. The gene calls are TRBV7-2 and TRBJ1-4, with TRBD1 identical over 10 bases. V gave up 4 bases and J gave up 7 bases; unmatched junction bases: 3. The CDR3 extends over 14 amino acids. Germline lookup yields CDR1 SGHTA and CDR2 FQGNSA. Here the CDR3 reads CASSSRDRGEKLFF. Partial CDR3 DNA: TGTGCCAGCAGCTCCCGGGACAGGGGTGAAAAA.

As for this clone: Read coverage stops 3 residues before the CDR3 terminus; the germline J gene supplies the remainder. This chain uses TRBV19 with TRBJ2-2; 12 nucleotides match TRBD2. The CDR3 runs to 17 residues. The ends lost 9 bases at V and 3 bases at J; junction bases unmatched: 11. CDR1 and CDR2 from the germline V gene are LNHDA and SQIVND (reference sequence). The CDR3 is CASKRPSGGADTGELFF. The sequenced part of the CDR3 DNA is TGTGCCAGCAAAAGGCCTAGCGGGGGGGCGGACACCGGGGAG.

Incomplete CDR3 DNA: TGTGCCAGCAGTGTTACGTGGGGCGGGGGGTTTGAG. The encoded protein is CASSVTWGGGFE. The complete CDR3 sequence is CASSVTWGGGFEQFF. The chain combines TRBV6-1 with TRBJ2-1; TRBD2 matches 8 bases. The read gets to within 3 residues of the CDR3 end, and the germline J gene fills in the rest. Trimming at V came to 4 bases and at J to 9 bases, leaving 11 bases not matched to a gene. From germline, CDR1 is MNHNS and CDR2 SASEGT. This CDR3 region has 15 residues.

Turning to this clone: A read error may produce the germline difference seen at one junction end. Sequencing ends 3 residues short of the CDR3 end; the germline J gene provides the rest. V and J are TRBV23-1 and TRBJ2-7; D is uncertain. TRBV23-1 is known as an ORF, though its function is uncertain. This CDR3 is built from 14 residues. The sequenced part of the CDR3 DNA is TGCGTCAGCAAGCCAAGAACAGACTCCTACGAG. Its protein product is CVSKPRTDSYE. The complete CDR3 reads CVSKPRTDSYEQYF.

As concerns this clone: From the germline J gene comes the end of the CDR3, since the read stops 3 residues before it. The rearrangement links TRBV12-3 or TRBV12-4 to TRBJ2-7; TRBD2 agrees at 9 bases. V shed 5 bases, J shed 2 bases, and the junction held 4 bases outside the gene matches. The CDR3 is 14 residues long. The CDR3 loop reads CASSPSGRTYEQYF. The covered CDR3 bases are TGTGCCAGCAGTCCCAGCGGGAGGACCTACGAG.

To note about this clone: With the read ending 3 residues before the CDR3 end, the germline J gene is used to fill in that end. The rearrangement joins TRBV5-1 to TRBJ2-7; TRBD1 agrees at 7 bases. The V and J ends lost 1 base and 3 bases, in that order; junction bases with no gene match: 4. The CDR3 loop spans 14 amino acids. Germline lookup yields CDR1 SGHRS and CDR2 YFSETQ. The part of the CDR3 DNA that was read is TGCGCCAGCAGCTTGAGACAGGGTGACTACGAG. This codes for CASSLRQGDYE. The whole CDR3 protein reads CASSLRQGDYEQYF.

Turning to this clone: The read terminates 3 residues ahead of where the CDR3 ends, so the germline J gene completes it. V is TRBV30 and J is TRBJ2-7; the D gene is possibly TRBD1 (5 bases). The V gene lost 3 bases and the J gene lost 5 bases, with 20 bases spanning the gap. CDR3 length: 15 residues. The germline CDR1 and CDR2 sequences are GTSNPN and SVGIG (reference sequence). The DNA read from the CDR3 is TGTGCCTGGAGCCACCTGACAGAGAGGTCCCACGAG. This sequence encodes CAWSHLTERSHE. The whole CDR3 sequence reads CAWSHLTERSHEQYF.

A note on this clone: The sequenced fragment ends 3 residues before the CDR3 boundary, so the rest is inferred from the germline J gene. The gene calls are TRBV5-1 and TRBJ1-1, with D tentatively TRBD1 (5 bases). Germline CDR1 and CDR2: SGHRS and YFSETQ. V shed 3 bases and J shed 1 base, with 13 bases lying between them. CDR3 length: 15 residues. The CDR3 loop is CASSSHGAENTEAFF. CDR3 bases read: TGCGCCAGCAGCTCCCATGGGGCGGAGAACACTGAA. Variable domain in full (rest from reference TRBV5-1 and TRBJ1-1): KAGVTQTPRYLIKTRGQQVTLSCSPISGHRSVSWYQQTPGQGLQFLFEYFSETQRNKGNFPGRFSGRQFSNSRSEMNVSTLELGDSALYLCASSSHGAENTEAFFGQGTRLTVV.

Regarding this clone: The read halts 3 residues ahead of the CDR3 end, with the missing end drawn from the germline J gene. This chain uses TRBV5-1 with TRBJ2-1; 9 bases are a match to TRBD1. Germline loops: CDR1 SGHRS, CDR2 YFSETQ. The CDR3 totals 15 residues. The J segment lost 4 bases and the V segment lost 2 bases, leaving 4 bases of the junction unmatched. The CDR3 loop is CASSFSGTGYNEQFF. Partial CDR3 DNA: TGCGCCAGCAGCTTCTCCGGGACAGGGTACAATGAG.

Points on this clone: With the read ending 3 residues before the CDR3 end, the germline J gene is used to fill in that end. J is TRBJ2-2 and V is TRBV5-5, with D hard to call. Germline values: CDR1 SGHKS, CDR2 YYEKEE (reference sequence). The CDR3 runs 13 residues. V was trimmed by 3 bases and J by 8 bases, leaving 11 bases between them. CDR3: CASSSLTSGELFF. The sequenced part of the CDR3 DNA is TGTGCCAGCAGCTCGCTGACATCTGGGGAG. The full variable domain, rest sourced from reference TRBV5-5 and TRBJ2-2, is DAGVTQSPTHLIKTRGQQVTLRCSPISGHKSVSWYQQVLGQGPQFIFQYYEKEERGRGNFPDRFSARQFPNYSSELNVNALLLGDSALYLCASSSLTSGELFFGEGSRLTVL.

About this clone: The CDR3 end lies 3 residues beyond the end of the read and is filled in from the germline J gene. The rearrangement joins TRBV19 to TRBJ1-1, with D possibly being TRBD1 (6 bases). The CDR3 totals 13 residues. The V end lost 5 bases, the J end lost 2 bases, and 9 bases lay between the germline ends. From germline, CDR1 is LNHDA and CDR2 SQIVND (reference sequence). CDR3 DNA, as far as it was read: TGTGCCAGTAGTGGCAGGGGCAACACTGAA. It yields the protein CASSGRGNTE. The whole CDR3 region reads CASSGRGNTEAFF.

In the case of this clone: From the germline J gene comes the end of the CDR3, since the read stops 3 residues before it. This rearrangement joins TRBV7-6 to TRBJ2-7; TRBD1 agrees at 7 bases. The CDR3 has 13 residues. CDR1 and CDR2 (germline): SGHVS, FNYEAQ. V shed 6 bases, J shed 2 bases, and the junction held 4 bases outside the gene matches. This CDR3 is CASSGQETYEQYF. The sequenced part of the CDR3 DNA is TGTGCCAGCAGTGGACAGGAAACCTACGAG.

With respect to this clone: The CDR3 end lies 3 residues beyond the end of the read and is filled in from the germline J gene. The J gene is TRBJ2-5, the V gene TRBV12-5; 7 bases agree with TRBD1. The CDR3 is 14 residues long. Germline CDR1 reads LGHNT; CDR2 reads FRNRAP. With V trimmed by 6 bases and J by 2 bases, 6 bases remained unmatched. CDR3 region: CASGTDRAQETQYF. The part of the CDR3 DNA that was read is TGTGCTAGTGGCACTGACAGGGCGCAAGAGACC.

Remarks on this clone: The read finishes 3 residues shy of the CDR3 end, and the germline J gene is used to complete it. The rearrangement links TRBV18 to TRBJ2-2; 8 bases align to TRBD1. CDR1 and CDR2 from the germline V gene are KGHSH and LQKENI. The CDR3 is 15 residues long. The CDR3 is CASSPRQGIDEKLFF. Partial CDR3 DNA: TGTGCCAGCTCACCACGACAGGGGATCGATGAAAAG.

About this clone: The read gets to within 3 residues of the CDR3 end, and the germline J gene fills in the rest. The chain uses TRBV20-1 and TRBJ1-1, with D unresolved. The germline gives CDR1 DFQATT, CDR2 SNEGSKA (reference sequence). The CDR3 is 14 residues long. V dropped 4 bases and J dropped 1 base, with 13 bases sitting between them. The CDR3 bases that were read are TGCAGTGCTAATCCTACCAAGGGGAACACTGAA. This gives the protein CSANPTKGNTE. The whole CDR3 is CSANPTKGNTEAFF.

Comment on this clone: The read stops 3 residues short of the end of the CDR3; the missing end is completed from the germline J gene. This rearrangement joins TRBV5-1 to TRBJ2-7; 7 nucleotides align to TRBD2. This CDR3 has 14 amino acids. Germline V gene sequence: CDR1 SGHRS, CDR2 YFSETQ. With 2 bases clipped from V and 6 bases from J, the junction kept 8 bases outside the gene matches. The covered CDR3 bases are TGCGCCAGCAGCTTAGGCGGGGGTCGGGGCGAG. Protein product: CASSLGGGRGE. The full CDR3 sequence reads CASSLGGGRGEQYF.

The CDR3 DNA, read in part, is TGTGCCAGCAGCTCCGGACTAGCGGCTGAG. It codes for CASSSGLAAE. The full CDR3 sequence reads CASSSGLAAEQFF. The genes are TRBV7-3 and TRBJ2-1, with 10 bases that match TRBD2. The CDR3 goes on 3 residues after the read ends, and that part is filled in from the germline J gene. The junction had 3 bases not matched to a gene; V was cut back by 4 bases and J by 9 bases. The CDR3 is 13 residues long. Germline values: CDR1 SGHTA, CDR2 FQGTGA.

The part of the CDR3 DNA that was read is TGTGCCAGTAGTGCCAGGGGGCGGAGAGAA. Its protein is CASSARGRRE. The entire CDR3 is CASSARGRREAFF. The rearrangement joins TRBV19 to TRBJ1-1, with 8 bases lining up with TRBD1. The CDR3 end lies 3 residues beyond the end of the read and is filled in from the germline J gene. The CDR3 contains 13 residues. The germline gives CDR1 LNHDA, CDR2 SQIVND (reference sequence).

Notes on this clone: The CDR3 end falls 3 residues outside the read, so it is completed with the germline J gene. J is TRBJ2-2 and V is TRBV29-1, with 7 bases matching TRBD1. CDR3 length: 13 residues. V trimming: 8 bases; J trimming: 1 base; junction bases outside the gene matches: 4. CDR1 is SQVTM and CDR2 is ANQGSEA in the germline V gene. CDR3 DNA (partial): TGCAGCTGTAGGACAGGGAACACCGGGGAG. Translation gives CSCRTGNTGE. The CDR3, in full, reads CSCRTGNTGELFF.

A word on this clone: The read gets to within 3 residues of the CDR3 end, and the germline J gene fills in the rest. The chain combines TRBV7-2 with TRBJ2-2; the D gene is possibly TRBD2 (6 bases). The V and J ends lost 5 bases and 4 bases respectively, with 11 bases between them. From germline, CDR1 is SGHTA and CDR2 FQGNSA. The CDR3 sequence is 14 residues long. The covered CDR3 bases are TGTGCCAGCAGCCCCCTAGCGACCACCGGGGAG. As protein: CASSPLATTGE. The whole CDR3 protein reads CASSPLATTGELFF.